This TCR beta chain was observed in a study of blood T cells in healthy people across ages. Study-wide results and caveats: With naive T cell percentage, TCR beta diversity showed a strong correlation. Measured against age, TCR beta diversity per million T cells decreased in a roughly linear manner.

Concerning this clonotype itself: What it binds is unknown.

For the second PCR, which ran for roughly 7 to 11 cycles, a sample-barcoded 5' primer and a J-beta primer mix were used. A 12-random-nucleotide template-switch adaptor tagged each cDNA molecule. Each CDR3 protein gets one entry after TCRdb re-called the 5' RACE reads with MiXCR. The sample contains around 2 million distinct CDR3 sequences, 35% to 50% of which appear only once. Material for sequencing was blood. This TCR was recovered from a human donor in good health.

CDR3 in DNA: TGCAGTGCTAGTAGGGGGTATGAGACCCAGTACTTC. This encodes CSASRGYETQYF. The chain employs TRBV20-1 and TRBJ2-5; D may be TRBD1 (6 bases). CDR3 size: 12 residues. V lost 3 bases to trimming and J lost 5 bases, with 10 bases between them. Germline values: CDR1 DFQATT, CDR2 SNEGSKA (reference sequence).